The 29 T cell receptor beta chains reported below all come from one sample, sequenced in a study of T cells in Graves' hyperthyroidism and ophthalmopathy. Researchers took RNA transcripts and amplified the TCR beta CDR3 regions from them. HTBI primers were used for first-round RT-PCR of the TCR CDR3. One entry per CDR3 protein results from TCRdb running MiXCR on the multiplex PCR reads. The sample includes hundreds of thousands of distinct CDR3 sequences, approximately 15% of them seen just once. Sequenced sample: blood. Receptors were obtained from a woman in her thirties or forties with Graves' ophthalmopathy.

This clonotype has at least ten counts. The chain is built from TRBV20-1 and TRBJ2-5; D gene ambiguous. Deletions cut 2 bases from V and 4 bases from J, with 8 bases between. The CDR3 spans 12 residues. The germline V gene has CDR1 DFQATT and CDR2 SNEGSKA (reference sequence). The CDR3 region is CSARNERETQYF. For the CDR3, the DNA is TGCAGTGCTAGAAATGAGCGAGAGACCCAGTACTTC.

In this sample, this clonotype turned up many times. The chain combines TRBV30 with TRBJ2-7, with 8 positions matching TRBD1. The CDR3 length is 15 residues. Germline CDR1 GTSNPN, CDR2 SVGIG (reference sequence). The J segment lost 4 bases and the V segment lost 4 bases, leaving 12 bases of the junction unmatched. DNA of the CDR3: TGTGCCTGGAACTCCCGACAGGGGCGAACGTACGAGCAGTACTTC. It translates to CAWNSRQGRTYEQYF.

In this sample, this clonotype turned up many times. Here the CDR3 DNA reads TGCAGCGTTGCGGACGCCATGTACTACGAGCAGTACTTC. Translated, it gives CSVADAMYYEQYF. V usage is TRBV29-1 and J usage is TRBJ2-7; D not certain. The germline V gene has CDR1 SQVTM and CDR2 ANQGSEA. V lost 4 bases to trimming and J lost 3 bases, with 13 bases between them. The CDR3 extends over 13 amino acids.

This clonotype was seen ten or more times. CDR3 sequence reads: CASSSRWYGYTF. In nucleotides, the CDR3 is TGTGCCAGCAGTTCAAGATGGTATGGCTACACCTTC. The rearrangement joins TRBV28 to TRBJ1-2; no reliable D call. This CDR3 has 12 residues. CDR1 and CDR2 (germline): MDHEN, SYDVKM. Trimming pared 4 bases from V and 5 bases from J, leaving 8 bases between.

The chain links TRBV12-3 or TRBV12-4 to TRBJ1-1; 12 positions agree with TRBD1. The V segment lost 1 base and the J segment 1 base; nucleotides outside the gene matches: 7. CDR3 length: 18 amino acids. Here the CDR3 DNA reads TGTGCCAGCAGTTTAGGTGTTGGGACAGGGGGCCCGAACACTGAAGCTTTCTTT. It yields the protein CASSLGVGTGGPNTEAFF.

This clonotype was counted at least ten times. In DNA form, the CDR3 reads TGTGCCATCAGTGAGTCAACTACCAGCTCCTACGAGCAGTACTTC. Translating gives CAISESTTSSYEQYF. The chain recombines TRBV10-3 with TRBJ2-7; the D is unclear. Germline assignment: CDR1 ENHRY and CDR2 SYGVKD. CDR3 size: 15 residues. The ends were cut back, 0 bases at V and 0 bases at J, with 9 bases in the middle.

This clonotype was recorded many times. The rearrangement links TRBV28 to TRBJ1-1, with D unresolved. The CDR3 loop spans 11 amino acids. Trimming stripped 2 bases from V and 6 bases from J, with 4 bases between. The germline CDR1 and CDR2 sequences are MDHEN and SYDVKM. The CDR3 protein is CASSLVAEAFF. The CDR3 nucleotides read TGTGCCAGCAGTTTAGTGGCTGAAGCTTTCTTT.

This clonotype was seen repeatedly, ten times or more. The V and J genes are TRBV27 and TRBJ2-7, with 12 bases that match TRBD2. The V and J ends lost 5 bases and 2 bases, in that order; junction bases with no gene match: 13. There are 18 residues in the CDR3. From germline, CDR1 is MNHEY and CDR2 SMNVEV (reference sequence). DNA of the CDR3: TGTGCCAGCAGTCTTATATCTAGCGGGAGGGATTCTACCTACGAGCAGTACTTC. As protein: CASSLISSGRDSTYEQYF.

The V call is TRBV19, the J call TRBJ1-5; D is perhaps TRBD1 (5 bases). CDR3 length equals 15 residues. Trimming pared 3 bases from V and 2 bases from J, leaving 11 bases between. Germline CDR1 reads LNHDA; CDR2 reads SQIVND (reference sequence). In DNA form, the CDR3 reads TGTGCCAGTAGTATTCTGGGGGACGGCAATCAGCCCCAGCATTTT. Translating gives CASSILGDGNQPQHF.

At least ten counts were recorded for this clonotype. The chain joins TRBV12-3 or TRBV12-4 to TRBJ2-5, with 12 nucleotides matching TRBD2. There are 14 residues in the CDR3. J gave up 6 bases and V 6 bases, and 5 bases lay outside the gene matches. The CDR3 region has the DNA TGTGCCAGCAGGACTAGCGGGAGCAGAAAGACCCAGTACTTC. Translation: CASRTSGSRKTQYF.

This clonotype was seen a handful of times. The V call is TRBV3-1, the J call TRBJ2-7; 8 bases align to TRBD2. V gave up 6 bases and J gave up 2 bases; unmatched junction bases: 12. The CDR3 spans 16 residues. Germline V lookup: CDR1 LGHDT, CDR2 YNNKEL (reference sequence). CDR3 sequence (DNA): TGTGCCAGCAGTCTTGGGCTTAGCGGGGCCGCCTACGAGCAGTACTTC. Translated, it gives CASSLGLSGAAYEQYF.

Turning to this clonotype: At one end, the junction sequence differs from germline, possibly due to a read error. The genes are TRBV6-5 and TRBJ1-5; 7 bases are shared with TRBD1. Germline CDR1 reads MNHEY; CDR2 reads SVGAGI. CDR3 size: 15 residues. The CDR3 region is CASSYSRQGNQPQRF. DNA for the CDR3: TGTGCCAGCAGTTATAGCCGACAGGGAAATCAGCCCCAGCGTTTT.

This clonotype was seen at least ten times. The V gene is TRBV10-3, the J gene TRBJ2-5, with D perhaps TRBD2 (5 bases). The CDR3 runs to 16 residues. V lost 2 bases and J lost 1, with 14 bases in between. The germline gives CDR1 ENHRY, CDR2 SYGVKD. CDR3 coding DNA: TGTGCCATCAGTGAGGGAGGTAGGGAGAGCCAAGAGACCCAGTACTTC. It encodes CAISEGGRESQETQYF.

V usage is TRBV29-1 and J usage is TRBJ2-5; 9 nucleotides match TRBD2. Germline V gene data show CDR1 as SQVTM and CDR2 as ANQGSEA. The CDR3 contains 16 residues. The J segment lost 2 bases and the V segment lost 0 bases, leaving 7 bases of the junction unmatched. CDR3 residues: CSVEDPGGRVQETQYF. The CDR3 DNA reads as TGCAGCGTTGAAGATCCGGGCGGGAGGGTACAAGAGACCCAGTACTTC.

The chain has TRBV10-2 and TRBJ2-4, with D maybe TRBD2 (7 bases). Per the germline V gene, CDR1 is WSHSY and CDR2 is SAAADI. The CDR3 consists of 16 residues. The V and J ends lost 5 bases and 6 bases respectively, with 20 bases between them. The CDR3 DNA is TGCGCCAGCAGTTTTGGTCTAGCGGAGACAGGAAACATTCAGTACTTC. It specifies CASSFGLAETGNIQYF.

This clonotype was counted many times. The chain employs TRBV12-3 or TRBV12-4 and TRBJ2-7; perhaps D is TRBD1 or TRBD2 (5 bases each). There are 13 residues in the CDR3. The ends were cut back, 7 bases at V and 4 bases at J, with 14 bases in the middle. The CDR3 protein is CASTPGPLYEQYF. The CDR3 DNA reads as TGTGCCAGCACCCCGGGGCCACTTTACGAGCAGTACTTC.

The chain combines TRBV20-1 with TRBJ2-5; 7 nucleotides align to TRBD1. The CDR3 length is 12 residues. Germline V gene lookup returns CDR1 DFQATT and CDR2 SNEGSKA (reference sequence). Trimming took 5 bases from V and 2 from J; bases not matched to a gene: 2. In nucleotides, the CDR3 is TGCAGTGCTCCGGACAGGCAAGAGACCCAGTACTTC. It is translated as CSAPDRQETQYF.

This clonotype was counted ten times or more. The chain uses TRBV28 and TRBJ2-7, with D unresolved. This CDR3 comprises 13 residues. Per the germline V gene, CDR1 is MDHEN and CDR2 is SYDVKM. With 8 bases removed from V and 1 base from J, the gap between germline ends came to 12 bases. CDR3 region: CASCTAQSYEQYF. Here the CDR3 DNA reads TGTGCCAGCTGTACTGCCCAGTCCTACGAGCAGTACTTC.

This chain links TRBV28 with TRBJ1-1, with 7 bases fitting TRBD1. Germline CDR1 is MDHEN and CDR2 is SYDVKM. This CDR3 is 16 amino acids long. V was clipped by 6 bases and J by 3 bases; unmatched bases: 13. The CDR3 DNA follows: TGTGCCAGCAGGGGATACAGGGGCTCGGGAGACACTGAAGCTTTCTTT. Protein product: CASRGYRGSGDTEAFF.

The J gene is TRBJ2-2, the V gene TRBV12-3 or TRBV12-4, with TRBD2 matching 11 bases. The length of the CDR3 is 16 residues. V gave up 4 bases and J gave up 6 bases; unmatched junction bases: 7. Written as DNA, the CDR3 is TGTGCCAGCAGTTCCGGGGTAGCGGGAGGGGCCGGGGAGCTGTTTTTT. It specifies CASSSGVAGGAGELFF.

The CDR3 DNA follows: TGCAGCGTTGAATCGGATGCGGACGAGCAGTACTTC. Its translation is CSVESDADEQYF. The chain has TRBV29-1 and TRBJ2-7; D not resolved. The germline V and J ends were trimmed by 2 bases and 5 bases, with 10 bases remaining between them. CDR1 is SQVTM and CDR2 is ANQGSEA in the germline V gene. This CDR3 contains 12 residues.

This clonotype occurred many times. The chain joins TRBV7-8 to TRBJ2-5; D uncertain. V gave up 4 bases and J gave up 4 bases, with 7 bases separating them. The CDR3 sequence is 12 residues long. The germline CDR1 and CDR2 sequences are SGHVS and FQNEAQ. CDR3 nucleotide sequence: TGTGCCAGCAGCTCTTATGGAGAGACCCAGTACTTC. This codes for CASSSYGETQYF.

In this sample, this clonotype turned up many times. The V gene is TRBV7-3, the J gene TRBJ2-5, with D possibly being TRBD2 (6 bases). The germline V and J ends were trimmed by 2 bases and 1 base, with 11 bases remaining between them. Germline CDR1 is SGHTA and CDR2 is FQGTGA. The CDR3 is 15 amino acids. The chain's CDR3 is CASSLFYGGQETQYF. The CDR3 region has the DNA TGTGCCAGCAGCTTATTTTACGGGGGCCAAGAGACCCAGTACTTC.

This clonotype appeared many times. This chain uses TRBV28 with TRBJ1-1; 7 nucleotides match TRBD1. This CDR3 is 13 amino acids long. J was trimmed by 4 bases and V by 7 bases; bases with no gene match: 6. Germline-derived CDR1 and CDR2 are MDHEN and SYDVKM. The CDR3 reads CASTLQGFTEAFF. The CDR3 nucleotides are TGTGCCAGCACCCTACAGGGGTTCACTGAAGCTTTCTTT. Variable domain in full (rest from reference TRBV28 and TRBJ1-1): DVKVTQSSRYLVKRTGEKVFLECVQDMDHENMFWYRQDPGLGLRLIYFSYDVKMKEKGDIPEGYSVSREKKERFSLILESASTNQTSMYLCASTLQGFTEAFFGQGTRLTVV.

In its sample, this clonotype was seen many times. The rearrangement uses TRBV6-2 or TRBV6-3 and TRBJ2-7; 7 bases align to TRBD2. The CDR3 spans 15 residues. CDR1 MNHEY and CDR2 SVGEGT come from the germline V gene. The junction had 8 bases not matched to a gene; V was cut back by 6 bases and J by 0 bases. CDR3 nucleotides: TGTGCCAGCAGGCGGCGACTAGCCCGCTCCTACGAGCAGTACTTC. Translated, it gives CASRRRLARSYEQYF.

In its sample, this clonotype was seen many times. The gene calls are TRBV28 and TRBJ1-5; D is unresolved. With 6 bases removed from V and 2 bases from J, the gap between germline ends came to 14 bases. Germline-derived CDR1 and CDR2 are MDHEN and SYDVKM. This CDR3 is 15 amino acids long. The CDR3 DNA reads TGTGCCAGCAGCCCGATGCGGGGTGGCAATCAGCCCCAGCATTTT. Encoded protein: CASSPMRGGNQPQHF.

This clonotype was observed many times. The J gene is TRBJ2-7, the V gene TRBV11-3; 7 nucleotides agree with TRBD1. This CDR3 is 14 amino acids long. V was pared by 4 bases and J by 5 bases, with 8 bases of the junction left unmatched. Germline V gives CDR1 SGHNT, CDR2 YENEEA. This CDR3 reads CASSSRQGGHEQYF. The CDR3 DNA reads TGTGCCAGCAGCTCAAGACAGGGTGGCCACGAGCAGTACTTC.

This clonotype was detected many times. V and J are TRBV12-3 or TRBV12-4 and TRBJ1-1; D gene uncertain. The length of the CDR3 is 14 residues. Trimming cost V 8 bases and J 0 bases, with 13 bases left between them. CDR3 loop: CASRAPFMNTEAFF. The CDR3 DNA reads as TGTGCCAGCCGGGCCCCCTTTATGAACACTGAAGCTTTCTTT.

This clonotype occurred a few times. The final CDR3 position lacks the conserved phenylalanine or tryptophan, pointing to a likely read error. V and J are TRBV2 and TRBJ2-5; 13 bases are shared with TRBD2. Trimming removed 4 bases from V and 2 bases from J; junction bases left unmatched: 1. Germline V gene sequence: CDR1 SNHLY, CDR2 FYNNEI. This CDR3 has 15 residues. This CDR3 reads CASSGLAGGQETQYS. The CDR3 nucleotides are TGTGCCAGCAGTGGACTAGCGGGGGGACAAGAGACCCAGTACTCC.